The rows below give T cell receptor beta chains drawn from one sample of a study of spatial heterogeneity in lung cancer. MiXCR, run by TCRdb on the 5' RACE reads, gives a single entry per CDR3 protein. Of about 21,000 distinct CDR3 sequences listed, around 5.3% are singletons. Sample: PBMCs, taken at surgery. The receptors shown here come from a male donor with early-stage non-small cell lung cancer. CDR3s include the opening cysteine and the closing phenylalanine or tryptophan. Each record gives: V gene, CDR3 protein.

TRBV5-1 CASSYGPHEQYF
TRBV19 CASSMTGQNQPQHF
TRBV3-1 CASRSNLAGKETQYF
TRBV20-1 CSARDPRGLAGETQYF
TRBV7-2 CASSPDRNQPQHF
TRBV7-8 CASSTPLAGADNEQFF
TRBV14 CASSSAEGYGYTF
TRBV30 CAWNQGGNTEAFF
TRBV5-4 CASSLASGGPSEQFF
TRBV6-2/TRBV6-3 CASSGGVTGELFF
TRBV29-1 CSVGLGGYSGELFF
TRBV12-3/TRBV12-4 CASSLGQGTNYGYTF
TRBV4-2 CASSQKTSVKTSGANVLTF
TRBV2 CASTRGQGSQPQHF
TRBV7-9 CASREWTGGNEQFF
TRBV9 CASSTRTSGKPDTQYF
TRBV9 CASSRSSDSFNTGELFF
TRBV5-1 CASSLWDRGRYEQYF
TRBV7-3 CASSPRPGDTEAFF
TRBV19 CASTVGRVNEAFF
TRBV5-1 CASSFPGLAAADTQYF
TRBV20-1 CSAPQLAGGPSDTQYF
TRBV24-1 CATSDLQGYQETQYF
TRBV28 CASSSPSADRELFF
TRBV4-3 CASSTPSIEQFF
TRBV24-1 CATSDTPDPDGYTF
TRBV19 CASSRQPYGEQYF
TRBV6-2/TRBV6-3 CASSYRQGGRGEQFF
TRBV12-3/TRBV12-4 CASSFSGGLVFF
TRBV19 CASSIVELRGQPQHF
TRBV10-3 CAISAGTSGANEQYF
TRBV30 CAWRAGGTDTQYF
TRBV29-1 CSVSERDNSPLHF
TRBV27 CASSLNSGPTYEQYF
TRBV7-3 CASSLTGLAEETQYF
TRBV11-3 CASSLVHGAEAFF
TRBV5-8 CASSLKAGLIGQYF
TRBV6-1 CASSEAFGGVGDTEAFF
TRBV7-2 CASSFGGLGQPQHF
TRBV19 CASRVGTTNQPQHF
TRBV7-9 CASDRGLGGSGNTIYF
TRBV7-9 CASSYPAGSNTEAFF
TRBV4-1 CASSQKGAAQGMNTEAFF
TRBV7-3 CASSLKAGTTYEQYF
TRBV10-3 CAISEWGGLAGGPENTQYF
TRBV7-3 CASSFRLTITTDTQYF
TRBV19 CASSTITTSTDTQYF
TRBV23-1 CASSQRPGGETQYF
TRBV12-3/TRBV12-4 CASSFGVEGRYEQYF
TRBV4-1 CASSQTLTPGLQYEQYF
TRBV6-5 CASSFSTGGEYGYTF
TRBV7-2 CASSFRSAFGDEQFF
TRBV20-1 CSAPGGQTDTQYF
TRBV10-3 CAIRGTGFGYTF
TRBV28 CASSLLRGSEKLFF
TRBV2 CASTPTGGEQYF
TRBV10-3 CAISGRASGGQETQYF
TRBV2 CARTGSGSTEAFF
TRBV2 CASSEVTTSRAQYF
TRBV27 CASSFRVLGTQYF